This is a list of T cell receptor beta chains from one sample in a study of blood T cell repertoires in COVID-19. Clones were sequenced by immunoSEQ multiplex PCR, and TCRdb holds only the in-frame ones, with some missing. Altogether some 75,000 clones are present, about 70% being singletons, with the ten largest covering less than 20%. The sequenced sample consisted of peripheral blood. Source of these receptors: an elderly woman with active or convalescent COVID-19. Both conserved end residues are part of each CDR3. A D gene is named only where the DNA matches it firmly. Size tells how often a clone was seen (once, few, many) or the class of an expanded clone, and some rows leave it out.

size	V	D	J	DNA	CDR3
NA	TRBV29-1	NA	TRBJ2-3	TGCAGAGGGGTAGCCCTTTTGCGCACAGATACGCAGTATTTT	CRGVALLRTDTQYF
few	TRBV19	TRBD2	TRBJ2-1	TGTGCCAGTAGTGTCCTTAGCGGGGGGGCCTCCAATGAGCAGTTCTTC	CASSVLSGGASNEQFF
NA	TRBV4-1	TRBD1	TRBJ1-6	TGCGCCAGCAGCCAAGATGGGACAGGGGGGTCACCCCTCCACTTT	CASSQDGTGGSPLHF
few	TRBV19	TRBD1	TRBJ1-5	TGTGCCAGTACCGGGACAGGTGTTCGGCCCCAGCATTTT	CASTGTGVRPQHF
NA	TRBV28	NA	TRBJ1-5	TGTGCCAGCAGTTTTGGTACGAGTCAGCCCCAGCATTTT	CASSFGTSQPQHF
NA	TRBV9	TRBD2	TRBJ2-1	TGTGCCAGCAGCCCCAACCCGGGGGGGAGCTCCTACAATGAGCAGTTCTTC	CASSPNPGGSSYNEQFF
NA	TRBV9	NA	TRBJ2-3	TGTGCCAGCAGCGTAATGCCAGGGGTGGCAGATACGCAGTATTTT	CASSVMPGVADTQYF
NA	TRBV10-3	NA	TRBJ2-4	TGTGCCATCAGTGAGGGACAGCCGGGGCGAAACATTCAGTACTTC	CAISEGQPGRNIQYF
NA	TRBV2	NA	TRBJ2-5	TGTGCCAGCAGTATTCTACGGAGGGAGACCCAGTACTTC	CASSILRRETQYF
NA	TRBV27	TRBD2	TRBJ2-1	TGTGCCAGCAGTTTTAATGGGCGGGGGGGGTACAATGAGCAGTTCTTC	CASSFNGRGGYNEQFF
few	TRBV7-3	TRBD1	TRBJ1-1	TGTGCCAGCAGGGGACAGCCGAACACTGAAGCTTTCTTT	CASRGQPNTEAFF
NA	TRBV25-1	NA	TRBJ1-5	TGTGCCAGCAGTGCCCAGATGGACTCGGATCAGCCCCAGCATTTT	CASSAQMDSDQPQHF
NA	TRBV5-1	NA	TRBJ2-7	TGCGCCAGCAGCGTCGCAGGGGTTGGCGAGCAGTACTTC	CASSVAGVGEQYF
NA	TRBV29-1	NA	TRBJ2-5	TGCAGCGTTGAAGGGGGGCGGGAGACCCAGTACTTC	CSVEGGRETQYF
once	TRBV9	TRBD1	TRBJ2-3	TGTGCCAGCAGCCTAGGGACAGTGGCAGATACGCAGTATTTT	CASSLGTVADTQYF
NA	TRBV13	NA	TRBJ1-4	TGTGCCAGCAGCGATACGACAGGCCCTAATGAAAAACTGTTTTTT	CASSDTTGPNEKLFF
NA	TRBV27	NA	TRBJ2-7	TGTGCCAGTTCTCTTACTTTTTTCTCCTACGGGCAGTACTTC	CASSLTFFSYGQYF
once	TRBV19	TRBD2	TRBJ2-3	TGTGCCAGTAGCTCCGGCCCGGGGGGTAGCACAGATACGCAGTATTTT	CASSSGPGGSTDTQYF
NA	TRBV9	NA	TRBJ2-1	TGTGCCAGCAGCCCCTCTCCTGGCCGGAGCTCCTACAATGAGCAGTTCTTC	CASSPSPGRSSYNEQFF
NA	TRBV7-8	TRBD1	TRBJ1-3	TGTGCCAGCAGCTTAGTCCAGGGGGCCGGAAACACCATATATTTT	CASSLVQGAGNTIYF
NA	TRBV7-9	NA	TRBJ1-2	TGTGCCAGCAGCTTAGGACAGACAGTACACGGCTACACCTTC	CASSLGQTVHGYTF
NA	TRBV5-8	TRBD1	TRBJ1-5	TGTGCCAGCAGCTCCATCGACAGGGCCAGGCCCCAGCATTTT	CASSSIDRARPQHF
NA	TRBV6-4	NA	TRBJ2-5	TGTGCCAGCAGAGAGGGACAAGAGACCCAGTACTTC	CASREGQETQYF